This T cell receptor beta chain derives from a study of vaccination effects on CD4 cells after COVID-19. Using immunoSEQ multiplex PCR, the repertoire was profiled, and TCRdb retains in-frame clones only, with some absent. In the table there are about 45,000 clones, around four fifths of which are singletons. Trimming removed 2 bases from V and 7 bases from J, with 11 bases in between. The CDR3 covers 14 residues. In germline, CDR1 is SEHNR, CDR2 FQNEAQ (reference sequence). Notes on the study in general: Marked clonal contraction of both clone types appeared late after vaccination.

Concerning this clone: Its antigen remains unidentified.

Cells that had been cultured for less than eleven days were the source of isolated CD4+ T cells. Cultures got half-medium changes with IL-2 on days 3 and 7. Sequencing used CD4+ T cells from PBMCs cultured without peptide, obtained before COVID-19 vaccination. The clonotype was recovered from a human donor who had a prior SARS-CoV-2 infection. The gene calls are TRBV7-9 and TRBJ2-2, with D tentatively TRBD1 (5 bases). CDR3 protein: CASSLSGMVGELFF. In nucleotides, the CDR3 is TGTGCCAGCAGCTTATCAGGGATGGTCGGGGAGCTGTTTTTT.